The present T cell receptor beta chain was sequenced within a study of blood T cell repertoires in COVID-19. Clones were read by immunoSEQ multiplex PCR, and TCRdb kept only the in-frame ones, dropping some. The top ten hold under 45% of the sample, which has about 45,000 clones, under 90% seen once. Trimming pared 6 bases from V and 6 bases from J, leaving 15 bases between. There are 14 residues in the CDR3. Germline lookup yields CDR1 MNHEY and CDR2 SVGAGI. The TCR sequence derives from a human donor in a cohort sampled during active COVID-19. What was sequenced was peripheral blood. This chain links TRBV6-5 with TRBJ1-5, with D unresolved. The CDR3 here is CASRAPQDSQPQHF. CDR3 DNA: TGTGCCAGCAGAGCCCCTCAGGATAGTCAGCCCCAGCATTTT.